This T cell receptor (beta chain) came from a study of OX40 agonist ivuxolimab in advanced cancers. The study, taken as a whole, reports: Clonal expansion among partial responders at 0.1-3.0 mg/kg ranked near the lowest.

Sequencing was performed with immunoSEQ multiplex PCR; in TCRdb, only in-frame clones are kept and a portion is missing. This repertoire shows roughly 63,000 clones, about nine tenths found once; its top ten account for 2% to 2.5%. A history of autoimmune disease or systemic immunosuppression excluded patients. The germline CDR1 and CDR2 sequences are LGHNA and YSLEER. CDR3 length: 12 amino acids. The germline V and J ends were trimmed by 0 bases and 5 bases, with 4 bases remaining between them. A remark on this clone: The target antigen is unknown.

This chain joins TRBV4-3 and TRBJ1-2; D gene ambiguous. The material sequenced was CD4+ or CD8+ T cells sorted from blood, taken in a trial of the OX40 agonist ivuxolimab. The receptor was derived from an adult with an advanced solid tumor such as melanoma, head and neck, liver or kidney cancer. The CDR3 region is CASSQEGYGYTF. CDR3 sequence (DNA): TGCGCCAGCAGCCAAGAGGGTTATGGCTACACCTTC.